The entry below describes one TCR beta chain. Its antigen is unknown. Healthy bone marrow donors made up the donors. These data are taken from a study of cytomegalovirus exposure and HLA in healthy donors. The study's findings and limits: Earlier analysis yielded a pattern in which most TCR beta V segments were productive about 87% or about 30% of the time. Some public TCRs appeared in many individuals, while most sequences were rare. Roughly uniform depth of sequencing across donors was assumed in presence/absence analyses.

Germline-derived CDR1 and CDR2 are SGHVS and FQNEAQ. The CDR3 has 14 residues. V was trimmed by 1 base and J by 4 bases, leaving 8 bases between them. With 60 Vbeta and 13 Jbeta primers, the PCR was carried out. TCRdb's copy holds only in-frame clones and misses some; the assay was immunoSEQ multiplex PCR. The sample yields about 160,000 clones, 80% to 90% seen once. The rearrangement joins TRBV7-8 to TRBJ2-1; a possible D gene is TRBD1 (6 bases). The TCR comes from a young man in good health and CMV-seronegative. The source material was PBMCs. The CDR3 protein is CASSLEGEYNEQFF. The CDR3 DNA is TGTGCCAGCAGCTTAGAGGGGGAGTACAATGAGCAGTTCTTC. The entire variable domain, with the rest obtained from reference TRBV7-8 and TRBJ2-1, is as follows: GAGVSQSPRYKVAKRGQDVALRCDPISGHVSLFWYQQALGQGPEFLTYFQNEAQLDKSGLPSDRFFAERPEGSVSTLKIQRTQQEDSAVYLCASSLEGEYNEQFFGPGTRLTVL.